The TCR beta chain described here comes from a study of breast tumors, draining lymph nodes, adjacent tissues. General study findings and limits: Luminal-like breast cancer showed significantly greater tumor-nontumor repertoire similarity than basal-like breast cancer did. That most tumor T cells come from lymph nodes remained unproven. Data fit most tumor T cells coming from lymph node, expanding in tumor.

Trimming left V 1 base short and J 3 bases short, with 6 bases between. CDR3 length equals 14 residues. CDR1 KGHSH and CDR2 LQKENI come from the germline V gene. TCRdb reanalysed the multiplex PCR reads using MiXCR and keeps one entry per CDR3 protein. The sample includes about 300,000 distinct CDR3 sequences, under 35% seen only once; the top ten take more than 0.85%. About this clonotype: The target antigen is unknown.

Axillary draining lymph nodes of breast cancer patients supplied the node samples. This chain links TRBV18 with TRBJ2-2; D possibly uses TRBD1 or TRBD2 (5 bases each). Material for sequencing was axillary lymph node tissue. This sequence originates from a female donor with breast cancer. Some clones in this sample may be carry-over from other donors' samples. CDR3 residues: CASSPLGDTGELFF. For the CDR3, the DNA is TGTGCCAGCTCACCACTGGGGGACACCGGGGAGCTGTTTTTT. The whole variable domain, filled in from reference TRBV18 and TRBJ2-2, reads NAGVMQNPRHLVRRRGQEARLRCSPMKGHSHVYWYRQLPEEGLKFMVYLQKENIIDESGMPKERFSAEFPKEGPSILRIQQVVRGDSAAYFCASSPLGDTGELFFGEGSRLTVL.